This paragraph reports one T cell receptor (beta chain). The target of this receptor is not known. Base-call qualities are not available, and no considerably larger clone is one nucleotide away. Including the terminal cysteine and phenylalanine, the CDR3 comprises 17 residues. Just CDR3 DNA is preserved here, 51 bases in frame from base 1. V is reduced by 5 bases and J by 2 bases, leaving a spacing of 19 bases between them. CDR1 MNHEY and CDR2 SMNVEV are derived from the germline V gene (reference sequence). The source of the sample is a study of cytomegalovirus exposure and HLA in healthy donors (TCRdb year 2017). In the study overall: According to an earlier analysis of a few hundred of the donors, about 179 million T cells yielded 117 million unique TCR beta sequences and roughly 280 Gb of sequence data. A later analysis re-examined previously published TCR beta repertoires from just over 650 donors and added high-resolution HLA genotyping to investigate patterns of TCR occurrence. HLA typing covered class I and class II loci at four-digit resolution. Using immunosequencing, the study profiled T cell repertoires from around 680 subjects and related those repertoires to cytomegalovirus serostatus. Alongside the repertoire data, information on donor age, sex, ethnicity and CMV serostatus was compiled. Typing coverage differed by locus: A, B, C, DRB1 and DQB1 were typed in roughly 629-640 donors, DQA1 in about 550, DPA1 in 600 to 610, and DPB1 in 400 to 480. The genetic ancestry cluster associated with self-reported Caucasian donors included about four fifths of the roughly 380 genotyped donors. High-throughput TCR immunosequencing, statistical association of individual TCRs with disease status, and machine learning were combined to predict cytomegalovirus infection status. An early release covering just under 650 HLA-typed donors comprised approximately 300 gigabases of sequencing data and around 80 million unique TCR sequences. A separate validation cohort of more than 100 different subjects was used in addition to the 666-subject first cohort. A handful of DR-DQ haplotypes were handled as single units for association and clustering because linkage in the cohort was strong. All discovery cohort repertoires had been generated on a single sequencing platform. On average, around 230,000 unique TCR beta nucleotide sequences were sequenced per donor among 300 to 500 genotyped donors of the cohort, with 15% to 20% of those sequences being non-productive. An earlier analysis of approximately 630 of the donors applied high-throughput TCR beta sequencing to assess whether each TCR beta V gene segment acted as functional or pseudogenic. Rather than using new phenotypic data, the later analysis identified candidate immune exposures from TCR beta sequences and from how often those sequences occurred across donors. The study was designed to test whether signatures of past pathogen exposure could be identified by cataloging public T cell receptors. In a later genetic analysis, genome-wide SNP genotypes for about 55% of the roughly 670 donors were used, and that subset was treated as a discovery cohort. Overall study results and their limits: A later analysis found that most CMV-associated TCR beta chains appeared HLA-restricted, with HLA associations seemingly driven largely by CMV exposure. Some IMGT-functional V segments, including TRBV6-2 and TRBV6-3, could not be told apart with the 87-base-pair reads, so those segments were excluded. An earlier analysis of approximately 500 of the donors showed that most TCR beta V segments appeared in productive rearrangements either about 90% or about 30% of the time, which broadly matched IMGT annotations. According to a later analysis, TCR association rates differed among HLA loci, with DRB1 alleles showing the most associated TCRs and HLA-C alleles showing the fewest. Most TCR sequences were observed very rarely across donors, whereas some public TCRs were present in many individuals. A later analysis found that HLA-associated TCR beta chains were more clonally expanded and had lower generation probabilities than equally common non-associated chains. The cohort was sequenced for TCR beta chains only, and without alpha or paired-chain data the features that could be detected were limited. V-gene and J-gene trimming of TCR beta chains was associated with a missense DCLRE1C variant in a later genetic analysis, and the association was replicated in an independent cohort. Correlated functional status among segregating V segments might be attributable to linkage disequilibrium, but an unknown experimental factor could not be ruled out. A few of the identified cytomegalovirus-associated TCR beta chains were confirmed in vitro to be specific for cytomegalovirus antigens. Several of the top co-occurrence clusters appeared to be linked to parvovirus B19, influenza, CMV and Epstein-Barr virus, according to a later analysis. The only immune exposure information available for the cohort was CMV serostatus. The study listed approximately 150 TCR beta chains as associated with cytomegalovirus. A group of highly shared sequence variants was considered likely to be a technical artifact of the sequencing pipeline. It was suggested by the authors that the approach could potentially be generalized to other disease states and immunological phenotypes. The presence/absence analyses assumed that sequencing depth was roughly uniform across donors, and that assumption may not be true. A later analysis associated around 16,000 TCR beta sequences with specific HLA alleles at a false discovery rate of 0.05. When HLA alleles, especially DR and DQ, strongly co-occurred, attributing TCR associations to individual alleles was difficult. A later genetic analysis reported fewer N-insertions in productive TCRs among donors in an Asian-associated ancestry cluster than the roughly 650-donor mean. A further reported finding was that TCR beta sequences accurately predicted the HLA-A and HLA-B alleles for most subjects in the first cohort. HLA typing was unavailable for some donors at each locus, so association tests used only the typed subset. Because counts were too low, roughly 17 rarely observed V segments, including chromosome 9 orphons, were left out of the earlier analysis of 500 to 750 of the donors. In both the original and validation cohorts, the classifier was reported to diagnose cytomegalovirus status with high specificity and sensitivity.

The cohort was made up of 666 healthy bone marrow donors. Cohort members were all nominally healthy when sampled, although unrecorded immune exposures were likely present. The donor tested CMV seropositive and was one of the 289 seropositive cohort members. Every donor gave a peripheral blood sample, and the peripheral blood mononuclear cells from that sample were used for TCR beta sequencing. Genomic DNA was extracted from the blood cell samples with the Qiagen DNeasy Blood Extraction Kit. Receptor libraries were prepared by the immunoSEQ multiplex PCR assay. For the multiplex PCR, a mixture combining 60 forward primers for TCR Vbeta segments and 13 reverse primers for TCR Jbeta segments was used. The CDR3 region of rearranged TCR beta genes was amplified from genomic DNA with a multiplex PCR assay. The amplified TCR beta libraries were sequenced on the Illumina HiSeq System as 87-base-pair reads. Regarding the original processing steps: A later analysis counted approximately 74 million unique TCR beta chains across the roughly 700 repertoires, and around 9.9 million of these chains were shared by at least two donors. To remove PCR and sequencing errors, raw reads were error-corrected and collapsed into unique sequences using a nearest-neighbor algorithm that merged closely related sequences. Alignment of CDR3 sequences to IMGT reference sequences was used to assign V, D and J gene segments. For a sequence to be retained, a match of at least six nucleotides was required to both a V gene segment and a J gene segment. A rearrangement counted as productive if the CDR3 had no stop codons and remained in frame with V and J, and every other rearrangement counted as non-productive. Following IMGT convention, CDR3 was defined as the stretch from the second conserved V-encoded cysteine up to the conserved J-encoded phenylalanine. In an earlier analysis of more than 550 of the donors, sequences lacking an unambiguous match to a single V gene segment were excluded. In an earlier analysis of a few hundred of the donors, V segments were called functional above 56.7% productive rearrangements and were called segregating when the between-donor standard deviation exceeded 5%. To diagnose cytomegalovirus status from the catalog of TCR beta chain sequences, a statistical classification framework was built. V and J gene assignment, in a later analysis, came from comparing TCR nucleotide sequences with IMGT/GENE-DB human TR gene sequences. Using the TCRdist pipeline, a later analysis assigned CDR3 sequences along with most-parsimonious VDJ recombination scenarios. In a later analysis, every TCR beta chain was defined by the combination of its CDR3 amino acid sequence and its V-gene family, and reads without a unique V-gene family were dropped. In a later analysis, approximately 640 highly shared, low-generation-probability nucleotide sequences were removed to address suspected cross-contamination and a sequencing artifact. In a later analysis, a clonal expansion index for each public chain was calculated from normalized within-repertoire ranks of inferred template counts. In a later analysis, generation probabilities were computed with a VDJ recombination model fitted to out-of-frame rearrangements, and the resulting probabilities were checked against IGoR. Hypergeometric tests were used in a later analysis to score TCR-TCR, TCR-HLA and TCR-CMV co-occurrence, with a repertoire-size bias correction applied to the TCR pairs. To estimate false discovery rates, a later analysis permuted the HLA or CMV assignments 20 times. In a later analysis, co-occurring TCRs were grouped using DBSCAN, and TCRdist sequence similarity was added for clustering within HLA-allele-positive subsets. Repertoires with fewer than 30,000 or more than 120,000 public chains were left out of co-occurrence clustering, as were about 5 repertoires with anomalous nucleotide sharing. TCRdb holds this immuneACCESS table with in-frame rearrangements only. Some clones are missing; in checked studies, unresolved V genes explain under half, and the rest has no known cause. The DNA gave D and trimming, while V, J and clone size come from that table. In all, the sample holds 76,000 or so clones, and roughly two thirds of those were seen once. More than 15% of the sample belongs to the ten largest clones.

Source material: PBMCs. The sequence was collected from a woman in her forties in good health and CMV-seropositive. The chain is encoded by TRBV27 joined to TRBJ1-5; the D segment cannot be called with confidence. In nucleotides, the sequence is TGTGCCAGCAGTGCGTTCGGCTTGGAGGGAGGCAATCAGCCCCAGCATTTT. This encodes CASSAFGLEGGNQPQHF.